The next 11 T cell receptor beta chains were all read from a single sample in a study of early T cells in non-severe SARS-CoV-2 infection. TCRdb redid the calling of the 5' RACE reads with MiXCR, one entry per CDR3 protein. The repertoire holds some 51,000 distinct CDR3 sequences, with about 15% as singletons. The sequenced sample was whole blood, obtained at baseline. Source of these receptors: an adult who was a healthcare worker with PCR-confirmed SARS-CoV-2 infection or an uninfected control (not recorded which).

The rearrangement uses TRBV18 and TRBJ2-7; 10 bases agree with TRBD2. The V segment lost 5 bases and the J segment 4 bases; nucleotides outside the gene matches: 2. Germline loops: CDR1 KGHSH, CDR2 LQKENI. This CDR3 has 13 residues. The CDR3 loop reads CASSAAGGYEQYF. DNA of the CDR3: TGTGCCAGCTCAGCAGCGGGAGGGTACGAGCAGTACTTC.

V gene TRBV5-1 combines with J gene TRBJ1-1, with no clear D. Germline loops: CDR1 SGHRS, CDR2 YFSETQ. The CDR3 is made up of 16 amino acids. V lost 4 bases and J 0 bases, leaving 16 bases between the germline ends. Here the CDR3 DNA reads TGCGCCAGCAGCCTAGAACCGGGAGCCTTGAACACTGAAGCTTTCTTT. This gives the protein CASSLEPGALNTEAFF. The full variable domain, rest sourced from reference TRBV5-1 and TRBJ1-1, is KAGVTQTPRYLIKTRGQQVTLSCSPISGHRSVSWYQQTPGQGLQFLFEYFSETQRNKGNFPGRFSGRQFSNSRSEMNVSTLELGDSALYLCASSLEPGALNTEAFFGQGTRLTVV.

This clonotype has a count of ten or more. The chain carries TRBV12-3 or TRBV12-4 and TRBJ1-3, with D tentatively TRBD1 (6 bases). The CDR3 length is 13 residues. Trimming left V 2 bases short and J 8 bases short, with 10 bases between. The CDR3 protein is CASSLYRVDTIYF. CDR3 nucleotide sequence: TGTGCCAGCAGTTTATACAGGGTGGACACCATATATTTT.

This clonotype was recorded many times. DNA of the CDR3: TGTGCCAGCAGCCTCCGTCAAGAGCTGTTTTTT. Its translation: CASSLRQELFF. The chain links TRBV2 to TRBJ2-2; no clear D gene. Per germline, CDR1 SNHLY and CDR2 FYNNEI. There are 11 residues in the CDR3. Trimming pared 6 bases from V and 11 bases from J, leaving 10 bases between.

This clonotype was picked up a small number of times. The chain is built from TRBV2 and TRBJ2-2; no firm D call. The CDR3 contains 14 residues. V shed 2 bases and J shed 1 base, with 5 bases lying between them. CDR1 and CDR2 (germline): SNHLY, FYNNEI. This CDR3 reads CASSELGNTGELFF. In DNA, the CDR3 is TGTGCCAGCAGTGAATTGGGGAACACCGGGGAGCTGTTTTTT.

The table lists this clonotype with a few counts. The rearrangement joins TRBV4-1 to TRBJ2-7, with a possible D match to TRBD2 (5 bases). V was cut by 0 bases and J by 4 bases, with 16 bases left in between. The CDR3 covers 16 residues. In germline, CDR1 is MGHRA, CDR2 YSYEKL. The CDR3 region is CASSQDKGYRGYEQYF. The CDR3 DNA reads TGCGCCAGCAGCCAAGATAAAGGGTACCGCGGGTACGAGCAGTACTTC.

The V and J genes are TRBV12-3 or TRBV12-4 and TRBJ2-2, with TRBD2 matching 9 bases. This CDR3 is built from 14 residues. V gave up 8 bases and J gave up 3 bases; unmatched junction bases: 4. The CDR3 spells CASGLAGDTGELFF. CDR3 DNA: TGTGCCAGCGGGTTAGCGGGAGACACCGGGGAGCTGTTTTTT.

This clonotype was picked up many times. The V call is TRBV28, the J call TRBJ2-7; 8 bases are shared with TRBD1. The V segment lost 7 bases and the J segment 2 bases; nucleotides outside the gene matches: 13. Germline CDR1 is MDHEN and CDR2 is SYDVKM. The CDR3 is made up of 16 amino acids. The CDR3 here is CASKTGIADRAYEQYF. In nucleotides, the CDR3 is TGTGCCAGCAAGACAGGGATAGCGGACAGGGCCTACGAGCAGTACTTC.

This clonotype was detected once. The chain has TRBV12-3 or TRBV12-4 and TRBJ2-1, with 7 bases matching TRBD1. The CDR3 is made up of 16 amino acids. V lost 5 bases to trimming and J lost 9 bases; unmatched junction nucleotides: 16. The CDR3 loop is CASSPKGQASFREQFF. The DNA of the CDR3 is TGTGCCAGCAGTCCTAAAGGACAGGCTAGCTTTCGTGAGCAGTTCTTC.

This clonotype occurred many times. The gene calls are TRBV16 and TRBJ2-5; no definite D call. The length of the CDR3 is 15 residues. The ends were cut back, 4 bases at V and 2 bases at J, with 14 bases in the middle. CDR1 is KGHSY and CDR2 is FQNENV in the germline V gene. The CDR3 DNA follows: TGTGCCAGCAGCCTTCTGGGCAGGCTTCAAGAGACCCAGTACTTC. This encodes CASSLLGRLQETQYF.

This chain joins TRBV5-6 and TRBJ2-1; a possible D gene is TRBD2 (6 bases). This CDR3 is 16 amino acids long. V dropped 4 bases and J dropped 3 bases, with 17 bases sitting between them. Germline CDR1 reads SGHDT; CDR2 reads YYEEEE. CDR3 bases: TGTGCCAGCAGCCCGGAGGGGCTAGGGAACTACAATGAGCAGTTCTTC. It specifies CASSPEGLGNYNEQFF.